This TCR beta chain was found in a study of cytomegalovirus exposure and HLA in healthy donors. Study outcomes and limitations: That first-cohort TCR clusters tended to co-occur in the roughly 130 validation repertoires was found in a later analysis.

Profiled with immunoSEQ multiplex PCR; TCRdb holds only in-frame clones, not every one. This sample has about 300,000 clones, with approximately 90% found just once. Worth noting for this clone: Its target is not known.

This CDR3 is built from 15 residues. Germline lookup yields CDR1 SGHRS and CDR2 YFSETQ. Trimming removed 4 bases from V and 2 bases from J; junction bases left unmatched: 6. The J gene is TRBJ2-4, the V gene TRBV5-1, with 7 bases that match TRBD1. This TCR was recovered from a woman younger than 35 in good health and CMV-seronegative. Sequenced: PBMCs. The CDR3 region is CASSPRQGTKNIQYF. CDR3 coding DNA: TGCGCCAGCAGCCCCCGACAGGGTACCAAAAACATTCAGTACTTC.